This T cell receptor beta chain is drawn from a study of blood T cells in healthy people across ages. Germline-derived CDR1 and CDR2 are SGHNT and YYREEE (reference sequence). The CDR3 length equals 15 residues, ends included. As for this clonotype: Because the CDR3 is missing its conserved closing phenylalanine or tryptophan, this is likely a read error. It is unclear where the CDR3 begins or ends on the DNA, so no DNA is shown, and the CDR3 is as TCRdb lists it.

PCR was performed a second time for about 7 to 11 cycles using a sample-barcoded 5' primer and a J-beta primer mix. TCRdb reprocessed the 5' RACE reads with MiXCR, giving one entry per CDR3 protein. This table has hundreds of thousands of distinct CDR3 sequences, 25% to 30% appearing once. The chain is built from TRBV5-4 and TRBJ2-5. This TCR derives from a woman older than 75 in good health. The sample consisted of blood. The chain's CDR3 is CASSPALELTETRYI.